These T cell receptor beta chains were read from a single sample in a study of cytomegalovirus exposure and HLA in healthy donors. Clones were sequenced by immunoSEQ multiplex PCR, and TCRdb holds only the in-frame ones, with some missing. The top ten clones hold about 3.3% of a sample with fewer than 100,000 clones, around 77% of them seen once. Sequenced: PBMCs. Receptor source: a man aged 35 to 55 in good health and CMV-seronegative. The CDR3 runs from the conserved cysteine through the conserved F or W. D genes are given only for firm matches. Some rows have no size entry. The others give once, few or many, or a class for an expanded clone.

D gene	J gene	clone size	V gene	CDR3 protein	CDR3 DNA
NA	TRBJ1-1	NA	TRBV28	CASSPAGQLAKTEAFF	TGTGCCAGCAGTCCGGCCGGACAGTTGGCCAAGACTGAAGCTTTCTTT
NA	TRBJ1-3	NA	TRBV5-6	CASSLIPAGFGNTIYF	TGTGCCAGCAGCTTGATCCCGGCAGGGTTTGGAAACACCATATATTTT
NA	TRBJ1-1	NA	TRBV30	CAWSEPGGAFF	TGTGCCTGGAGTGAACCAGGCGGGGCTTTCTTT
NA	TRBJ1-3	few	TRBV7-8	CASSYGDGGSGNTIYF	TGTGCCAGCAGCTATGGAGACGGAGGCTCTGGAAACACCATATATTTT
NA	TRBJ1-4	NA	TRBV7-9	CASSAQGPGEKLFF	TGTGCCAGCAGCGCACAGGGTCCGGGTGAAAAACTGTTTTTT
NA	TRBJ1-4	once	TRBV28	CASSFPSTNEKLFF	TGTGCCAGCAGTTTCCCGAGTACCAATGAAAAACTGTTTTTT
NA	TRBJ2-1	NA	TRBV2	CASCITGASYNEQFF	TGTGCCAGCTGTATCACAGGTGCCTCCTACAATGAGCAGTTCTTC
NA	TRBJ2-2	NA	TRBV10-2	CASSERGGPSSKTGELFF	TGCGCCAGCAGTGAGAGAGGAGGGCCGTCGTCGAAGACCGGGGAGCTGTTTTTT
NA	TRBJ2-1	once	TRBV11-3	CASSLRDKDNEQFF	TGTGCCAGCAGCCTCCGGGACAAAGACAATGAGCAGTTCTTC
TRBD1	TRBJ2-1	NA	TRBV28	CASRGQGPLSSYNEQFF	TGTGCCAGCAGGGGACAGGGTCCCTTGAGCTCCTACAATGAGCAGTTCTTC
TRBD2	TRBJ2-1	NA	TRBV18	CASSKKRGRDYEQFF	TGTGCCAGCTCGAAGAAGCGCGGGAGAGACTATGAGCAGTTCTTC
TRBD1	TRBJ2-7	NA	TRBV7-9	CASSLGQGLEQYF	TGTGCCAGCAGCTTAGGACAGGGCCTCGAGCAGTACTTC
NA	TRBJ2-1	NA	TRBV18	CASSPWGLDEQFF	TGTGCCAGCTCACCATGGGGGCTGGATGAGCAGTTCTTC
NA	TRBJ1-2	once	TRBV27	CASSSDRSSYGYTF	TGTGCCAGCAGTTCAGACAGGTCCTCCTATGGCTACACCTTC
NA	TRBJ1-6	NA	TRBV5-1	CASSPEGSYNSPLHF	TGCGCCAGCAGCCCCGAGGGCTCCTATAATTCACCCCTCCACTTT
NA	TRBJ1-5	NA	TRBV21-1	CASSAPGGTGVWGASNQPQHF	TGTGCCAGCAGCGCCCCGGGCGGGACAGGGGTTTGGGGTGCGAGCAATCAGCCCCAGCATTTT
NA	TRBJ1-2	NA	TRBV29-1	CSVQRDYGYTF	TGCAGCGTACAACGGGACTATGGCTACACCTTC
NA	TRBJ1-1	NA	TRBV27	CASRDLLGGAFF	TGTGCCAGCAGGGACCTTTTGGGGGGAGCTTTCTTT
NA	TRBJ2-7	NA	TRBV29-1	CSARGAGGGEQYF	TGCAGCGCTCGAGGGGCAGGGGGAGGCGAGCAGTACTTC
TRBD2	TRBJ2-3	NA	TRBV11-2	CASSPQRVAGVTDTQYF	TGTGCCAGCAGCCCTCAGAGGGTAGCGGGAGTTACAGATACGCAGTATTTT
NA	TRBJ2-7	NA	TRBV5-1	CASSLLQGGFYEQYF	TGCGCCAGCAGCTTGTTACAGGGAGGGTTCTACGAGCAGTACTTC
TRBD2	TRBJ2-3	NA	TRBV27	CASKGLAPTDTQYF	TGTGCCAGCAAGGGACTAGCCCCCACAGATACGCAGTATTTT
NA	TRBJ2-2	NA	TRBV6-5	CASSYGRWVGELFF	TGTGCCAGCAGTTACGGGAGGTGGGTCGGGGAGCTGTTTTTT
TRBD1	TRBJ2-7	once	TRBV30	CALSSGTGVREQYF	TGTGCCTTATCCTCCGGGACAGGGGTAAGGGAGCAGTACTTC
TRBD2	TRBJ2-5	NA	TRBV28	CASSLRIAGIQETQYF	TGTGCCAGCAGTCTCCGAATAGCGGGAATCCAAGAGACCCAGTACTTC
TRBD2	TRBJ2-7	few	TRBV7-9	CASSASGSRPEQYF	TGTGCCAGCAGCGCCAGCGGGAGCAGACCCGAGCAGTACTTC
NA	TRBJ1-1	NA	TRBV15	CATSRDPGLNTEAFF	TGTGCCACCAGCAGAGATCCAGGGCTGAACACTGAAGCTTTCTTT
NA	TRBJ1-6	once	TRBV9	CASSVVDRMSPLHF	TGTGCCAGCAGCGTAGTTGACAGAATGTCACCCCTCCACTTT
TRBD2	TRBJ2-3	NA	TRBV5-1	CASSLPSGGTDTQYF	TGCGCCAGCAGCTTGCCTAGCGGGGGTACAGATACGCAGTATTTT
NA	TRBJ1-1	NA	TRBV28	CASSLKPNTEAFF	TGTGCCAGCAGTTTGAAGCCTAACACTGAAGCTTTCTTT
TRBD2	TRBJ2-1	few	TRBV10-1	CASSAPTSGAVQFF	TGCGCCAGCAGTGCGCCGACTAGCGGGGCCGTGCAGTTCTTC
TRBD2	TRBJ2-1	NA	TRBV19	CASSVGLAANEQFF	TGTGCCAGTAGTGTGGGACTAGCGGCGAATGAGCAGTTCTTC
TRBD2	TRBJ2-3	NA	TRBV7-2	CASSLYSGGGKGDTQYF	TGTGCCAGCAGCTTATATTCCGGGGGGGGAAAAGGGGATACGCAGTATTTT
TRBD1	TRBJ1-6	few	TRBV5-6	CASSRDRDSPLHF	TGTGCCAGCAGTCGGGACAGGGATTCACCCCTCCACTTT
NA	TRBJ2-7	NA	TRBV5-1	CASSLWTGGFYEQYF	TGCGCCAGCAGCCTCTGGACAGGAGGGTTTTACGAGCAGTACTTC
NA	TRBJ2-5	NA	TRBV5-1	CASSLGPDKGLVETQYF	TGCGCCAGCAGCTTGGGCCCCGATAAGGGGCTGGTGGAGACCCAGTACTTC
NA	TRBJ2-2	NA	TRBV30	CAWSVRELTGELFF	TGTGCCTGGAGTGTCCGGGAACTAACCGGGGAGCTGTTTTTT
NA	TRBJ2-7	NA	TRBV11-3	CASSLGPSGEQYF	TGTGCCAGCAGCTTAGGCCCGTCGGGAGAGCAGTACTTC
NA	TRBJ2-5	once	TRBV7-9	CASSLDGLKGVGETQYF	TGTGCCAGCAGCCTAGACGGTCTCAAAGGGGTGGGGGAGACCCAGTACTTC
NA	TRBJ2-3	NA	TRBV30	CAWTIGAGATDTQYF	TGTGCCTGGACTATAGGGGCCGGTGCGACAGATACGCAGTATTTT
NA	TRBJ2-2	once	TRBV14	CASSQDWAGTNTGELFF	TGTGCCAGCAGCCAAGATTGGGCAGGGACGAACACCGGGGAGCTGTTTTTT
NA	TRBJ2-7	NA	TRBV6-5	CASSSPHRGSYEQYF	TGTGCCAGCAGCTCGCCTCACCGCGGGTCCTACGAGCAGTACTTC
TRBD1	TRBJ1-5	NA	TRBV6-6	CASRLTGTNQPQHF	TGTGCCAGCAGGCTGACAGGGACCAATCAGCCCCAGCATTTT
NA	TRBJ1-6	NA	TRBV27	CASSVGRSPLHF	TGTGCCAGCAGCGTCGGTCGGTCACCCCTCCACTTT
TRBD1	TRBJ2-7	NA	TRBV28	CASSLSTGLYEQYF	TGTGCCAGCAGTTTATCGACAGGGCTCTACGAGCAGTACTTC
NA	TRBJ2-2	NA	TRBV15	CATSRDKSVPGELFF	TGTGCCACCAGCAGAGATAAGAGCGTCCCCGGGGAGCTGTTTTTT